Below are 18 T cell receptor beta chains sequenced from a single sample in a study of graft-versus-host responses after intestinal transplantation. These TCRs are of unknown antigen specificity. TCRdb's table, derived via immunoSEQ multiplex PCR, lists solely in-frame clones and lacks some. This sample has roughly 50,000 clones, with about nine tenths found just once. Here the sequenced sample was unstimulated CD4+ T cells sorted from spleen or lymph node cells, taken before transplant. The receptors come from a human donor who was the organ donor for an intestinal transplant.

As regards this clone: The junction departs from germline at one end; a sequencing error may be responsible. V usage is TRBV7-3 and J usage is TRBJ2-5; no reliable D call. The CDR3 contains 13 residues. In germline, CDR1 is SGHTA, CDR2 FQGTGA. CDR3 in DNA: TGTGCCAGCAGCTTAGGGATACAAGAGGCCCAGTACTTC. Residues: CASSLGIQEAQYF.

This chain's CDR3 is CASSSRTSGNEQFF. Written as DNA, the CDR3 is TGTGCCAGCAGTTCACGGACTAGCGGCAATGAGCAGTTCTTC. The rearrangement links TRBV6-5 to TRBJ2-1, with TRBD2 matching over 10 bases. The CDR3 is 14 amino acids. The V and J ends lost 4 bases and 6 bases, in that order; junction bases with no gene match: 3. Germline V gene sequence: CDR1 MNHEY, CDR2 SVGAGI.

This clone was seen just once. This chain links TRBV11-3 with TRBJ1-2; 8 bases map to TRBD1. CDR3 size: 15 residues. Germline CDR1 SGHNT, CDR2 YENEEA. J gave up 2 bases and V 0 bases, and 2 bases lay outside the gene matches. In nucleotides, the CDR3 is TGTGCCAGCAGCTTAGACAGGGGGCTAAACTATGGCTACACCTTC. The encoded protein is CASSLDRGLNYGYTF. The variable domain in full, completed from reference TRBV11-3 and TRBJ1-2, reads EAGVVQSPRYKIIEKKQPVAFWCNPISGHNTLYWYLQNLGQGPELLIRYENEEAVDDSQLPKDRFSAERLKGVDSTLKIQPAELGDSAVYLCASSLDRGLNYGYTFGSGTRLTVV.

The chain has TRBV11-3 and TRBJ2-2, with unresolved D. Germline V gene data show CDR1 as SGHNT and CDR2 as YENEEA. The CDR3 totals 12 residues. Trimming took 5 bases from V and 7 from J, leaving 8 bases between them. The CDR3 region has the DNA TGTGCCAGCAGCGCCCAATACGGGGAGCTGTTTTTT. Amino acid sequence: CASSAQYGELFF.

The V call is TRBV4-1, the J call TRBJ2-7, with 14 bases fitting TRBD2. Trimming removed 6 bases from V and 4 bases from J; junction bases left unmatched: 11. This CDR3 has 17 residues. Germline V gene sequence: CDR1 MGHRA, CDR2 YSYEKL. The CDR3 spells CASRAGLAGEGSYEQYF. CDR3 nucleotide sequence: TGCGCCAGCAGGGCGGGACTAGCGGGAGAGGGATCGTACGAGCAGTACTTC.

This clone was seen just once. V gene TRBV7-9 combines with J gene TRBJ1-1; 8 positions match TRBD1. The CDR3 runs 16 residues. The V gene's germline CDR1 is SEHNR and CDR2 FQNEAQ (reference sequence). V lost 2 bases to trimming and J lost 5 bases; unmatched junction nucleotides: 10. This CDR3 reads CASSLPGTGRGTEAFF. The CDR3 region has the DNA TGTGCCAGCAGCTTACCCGGGACAGGTCGGGGGACTGAAGCTTTCTTT.

The rearrangement joins TRBV7-2 to TRBJ2-1; tentatively, D is TRBD2 (6 bases). Trimming took 4 bases from V and 1 from J, leaving 17 bases between them. CDR1 and CDR2 (germline): SGHTA, FQGNSA. CDR3 length: 17 residues. CDR3 coding DNA: TGTGCCAGCAGCTCACCCTTTGCGGGGAGTTCCTACAATGAGCAGTTCTTC. It translates to CASSSPFAGSSYNEQFF. The full variable domain, its missing parts supplied by reference TRBV7-2 and TRBJ2-1, is GAGVSQSPSNKVTEKGKDVELRCDPISGHTALYWYRQSLGQGLEFLIYFQGNSAPDKSGLPSDRFSAERTGGSVSTLTIQRTQQEDSAVYLCASSSPFAGSSYNEQFFGPGTRLTVL.

The rearrangement uses TRBV18 and TRBJ1-3, with unresolved D. This CDR3 is built from 12 residues. V dropped 6 bases and J dropped 9 bases, with 12 bases sitting between them. From germline, CDR1 is KGHSH and CDR2 LQKENI. CDR3 amino acids: CASSEGGGTIYF. Here the CDR3 DNA reads TGTGCCAGCTCCGAGGGCGGCGGCACCATATATTTT.

V is TRBV10-3 and J is TRBJ2-2; D is undetermined. The CDR3 runs 14 residues. CDR1 is ENHRY and CDR2 is SYGVKD in the germline V gene. V lost 4 bases and J 5 bases, leaving 11 bases between the germline ends. Written as DNA, the CDR3 is TGTGCCATCAGTGGGACGGCTACTACCGGGGAGCTGTTTTTT. Translating it yields CAISGTATTGELFF.

This clone was observed a few times. V is TRBV5-1 and J is TRBJ1-5; 9 positions match TRBD1. The length of the CDR3 is 14 residues. Germline V CDR1 and CDR2: SGHRS, YFSETQ. The V gene end was trimmed by 4 bases and the J gene end by 1 base; junction bases not matched to a gene: 0. DNA for the CDR3: TGCGCCAGCAGCACAGGGGGCAGCAATCAGCCCCAGCATTTT. Amino acid sequence: CASSTGGSNQPQHF.

The chain links TRBV2 to TRBJ2-7; TRBD2 agrees at 11 bases. CDR1 and CDR2 (germline): SNHLY, FYNNEI. The CDR3 is 16 amino acids. After removal of 3 bases from V and 2 bases from J, the junction contained 6 bases not matched to a gene. The CDR3 DNA follows: TGTGCCAGCAGTGATTGGGCTAGCGGGAGGCCCTACGAGCAGTACTTC. Translated, it gives CASSDWASGRPYEQYF.

The chain is built from TRBV6-5 and TRBJ2-1; D is possibly TRBD1 or TRBD2 (7 bases each). Trimming cost V 9 bases and J 5 bases, with 17 bases left between them. The CDR3 has 14 amino acids. Germline V lookup: CDR1 MNHEY, CDR2 SVGAGI. This CDR3 is CASSGRGRDNEQFF. The CDR3 nucleotides read TGTGCCAGTAGCGGCAGGGGGAGGGACAATGAGCAGTTCTTC.

Worth noting for this clone: Other DNA sequences in the sample encode the same CDR3. The CDR3 sequence: CAISGSGVGESLRYNEQFF. DNA for the CDR3: TGTGCCATCAGTGGAAGTGGGGTAGGGGAGTCCCTAAGGTACAATGAGCAGTTCTTC. The rearrangement joins TRBV10-3 to TRBJ2-1, with D perhaps TRBD1 or TRBD2 (5 bases each). The germline gives CDR1 ENHRY, CDR2 SYGVKD. The length of the CDR3 is 19 residues. V was shortened by 4 bases and J by 4 bases, with 26 bases between the two germline ends.

The gene calls are TRBV7-9 and TRBJ2-5; 10 bases align to TRBD2. V trimming: 3 bases; J trimming: 9 bases; junction bases outside the gene matches: 10. The CDR3 runs to 15 residues. Germline V gives CDR1 SEHNR, CDR2 FQNEAQ (reference sequence). CDR3 nucleotides: TGTGCCAGCAGCTTTCCCCTAGCGGGAGTGGAGGCCCAGTACTTC. Amino acids: CASSFPLAGVEAQYF.

This clone was seen only once. This chain connects TRBV30 to TRBJ2-5, with D hard to call. The germline CDR1 and CDR2 sequences are GTSNPN and SVGIG (reference sequence). V was pared by 0 bases and J by 6 bases, with 8 bases between. The CDR3 totals 12 residues. The CDR3 DNA follows: TGTGCCTGGAGTGTAATCGTCCAGACCCAGTACTTC. It yields the protein CAWSVIVQTQYF.

CDR3 nucleotides: TGTGCCAGCATCAGGAACCCAGGGGGCGAGCAGTACTTC. This translates into CASIRNPGGEQYF. V gene TRBV6-6 combines with J gene TRBJ2-7; 7 bases line up with TRBD1. The germline gives CDR1 MNHNY, CDR2 SVGAGI (reference sequence). The V segment lost 7 bases and the J segment 6 bases; nucleotides outside the gene matches: 9. The CDR3 consists of 13 residues.

V and J are TRBV28 and TRBJ2-3; D perhaps matches TRBD2 (5 bases). CDR3 size: 15 residues. V lost 1 base to trimming and J lost 2 bases, with 10 bases between them. Germline CDR1 and CDR2: MDHEN and SYDVKM. The DNA of the CDR3 is TGTGCCAGCAGTTTATTCCAGGACTTCACAGATACGCAGTATTTT. Its translation: CASSLFQDFTDTQYF.

The chain employs TRBV18 and TRBJ2-5; TRBD2 aligns across 8 bases. CDR1 is KGHSH and CDR2 is LQKENI in the germline V gene. V was pared by 6 bases and J by 4 bases, with 10 bases of the junction left unmatched. This CDR3 is 15 amino acids long. In nucleotides, the CDR3 is TGTGCCAGCTCGGGGACGGGACTAGGGGCAGAGACCCAGTACTTC. This codes for CASSGTGLGAETQYF.